This T cell receptor beta chain is from a study of T cell repertoires in cytomegalovirus infection. Study-level background: Use of recently identified HLA-C-restricted and well-studied HLA-B-restricted CMV epitopes was part of the study.

General study results and limits: Dominating the ex vivo response were TCR beta clonotypes that were CMV-specific and HLA-C-restricted.

TCRdb processed the reads anew with MiXCR; each CDR3 protein has one entry. This repertoire shows approximately 990,000 distinct CDR3 sequences, under 40% found once; its top ten account for around an eighth. This clonotype was recorded many times. What it recognizes is unknown. Germline CDR1 SEHNR, CDR2 FQNEAQ (reference sequence). V was shortened by 10 bases and J by 3 bases, with 12 bases between the two germline ends. There are 13 residues in the CDR3. This specimen was cultured CD8+ T cells from PBMCs, taken from culture after CMV antigen stimulation. The TCR sequence derives from a human donor in good health (CMV status not recorded). Some clones in this sample may be carry-over from other donors' samples. The chain has TRBV7-9 and TRBJ2-2; D is uncertain. CDR3 nucleotides: TGTGCCACTTACAGAAGCGACACCGGGGAGCTGTTTTTT. It translates to CATYRSDTGELFF.